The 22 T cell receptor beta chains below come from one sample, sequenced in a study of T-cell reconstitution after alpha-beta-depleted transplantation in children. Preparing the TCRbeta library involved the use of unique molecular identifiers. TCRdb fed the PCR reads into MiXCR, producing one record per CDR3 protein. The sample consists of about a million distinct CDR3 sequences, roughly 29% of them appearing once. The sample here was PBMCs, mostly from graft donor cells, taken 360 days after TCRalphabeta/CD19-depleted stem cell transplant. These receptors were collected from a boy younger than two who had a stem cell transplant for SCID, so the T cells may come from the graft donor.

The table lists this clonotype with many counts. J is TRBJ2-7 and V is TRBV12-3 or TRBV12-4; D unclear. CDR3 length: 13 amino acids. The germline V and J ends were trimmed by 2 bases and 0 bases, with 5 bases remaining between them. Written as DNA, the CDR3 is TGTGCCAGCAGTTTAACGGCCTCCTACGAGCAGTACTTC. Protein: CASSLTASYEQYF.

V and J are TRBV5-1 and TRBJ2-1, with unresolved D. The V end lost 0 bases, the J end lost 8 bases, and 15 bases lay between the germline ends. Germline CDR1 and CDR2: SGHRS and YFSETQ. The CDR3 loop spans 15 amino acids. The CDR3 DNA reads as TGCGCCAGCAGCTTGGATCTCCCCTTTGGGGATGAGCAGTTCTTC. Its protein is CASSLDLPFGDEQFF.

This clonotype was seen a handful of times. The CDR3 loop is CASSFPILYGYTF. The CDR3, as DNA: TGTGCCAGCAGTTTCCCCATCCTCTATGGCTACACCTTC. The rearrangement joins TRBV12-3 or TRBV12-4 to TRBJ1-2, with D uncertain. CDR3 size: 13 residues. The germline V and J ends were trimmed by 3 bases and 4 bases, with 9 bases remaining between them.

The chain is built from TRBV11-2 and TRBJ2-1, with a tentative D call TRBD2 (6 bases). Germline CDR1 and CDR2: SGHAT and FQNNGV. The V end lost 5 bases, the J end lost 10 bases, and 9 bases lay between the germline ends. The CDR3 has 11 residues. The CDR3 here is CASSQAGEQFF. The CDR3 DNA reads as TGTGCCAGCAGCCAGGCGGGGGAGCAGTTCTTC.

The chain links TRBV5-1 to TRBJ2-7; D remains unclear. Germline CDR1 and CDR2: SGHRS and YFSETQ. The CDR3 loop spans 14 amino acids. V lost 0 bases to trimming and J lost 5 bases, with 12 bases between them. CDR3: CASSLEVRVDEQYF. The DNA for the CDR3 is TGCGCCAGCAGCTTGGAGGTTAGAGTCGACGAGCAGTACTTC.

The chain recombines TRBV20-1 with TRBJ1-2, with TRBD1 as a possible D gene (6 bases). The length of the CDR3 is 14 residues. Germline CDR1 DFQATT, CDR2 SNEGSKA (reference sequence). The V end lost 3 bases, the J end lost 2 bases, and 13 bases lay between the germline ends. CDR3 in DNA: TGCAGTGCTAGTCAGGGGTCGTGGAACTATGGCTACACCTTC. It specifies CSASQGSWNYGYTF.

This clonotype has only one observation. CDR3 sequence reads: CASSYDNSGGVYNEQFF. In nucleotides, the CDR3 is TGTGCCAGCAGTTACGATAATAGCGGGGGGGTCTACAATGAGCAGTTCTTC. This chain uses TRBV6-2 or TRBV6-3 with TRBJ2-1; TRBD2 aligns across 11 bases. The CDR3 sequence is 17 residues long. Germline V gene data show CDR1 as MNHEY and CDR2 as SVGEGT. The J segment lost 3 bases and the V segment lost 2 bases, leaving 6 bases of the junction unmatched.

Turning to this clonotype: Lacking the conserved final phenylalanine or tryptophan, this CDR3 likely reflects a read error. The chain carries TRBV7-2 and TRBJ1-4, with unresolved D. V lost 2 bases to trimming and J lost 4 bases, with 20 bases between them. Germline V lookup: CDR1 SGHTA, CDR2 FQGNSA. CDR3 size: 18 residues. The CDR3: CASSLTEVPGIGNEKLFL. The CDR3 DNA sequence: TGTGCCAGCAGCTTAACGGAAGTCCCGGGAATTGGTAATGAAAAACTGTTTCTT.

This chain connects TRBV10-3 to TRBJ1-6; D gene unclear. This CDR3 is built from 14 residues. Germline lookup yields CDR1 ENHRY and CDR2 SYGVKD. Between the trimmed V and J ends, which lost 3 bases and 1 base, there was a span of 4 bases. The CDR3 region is CAISEVSYNSPLHF. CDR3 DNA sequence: TGTGCCATCAGTGAAGTGTCCTATAATTCACCCCTCCACTTT.

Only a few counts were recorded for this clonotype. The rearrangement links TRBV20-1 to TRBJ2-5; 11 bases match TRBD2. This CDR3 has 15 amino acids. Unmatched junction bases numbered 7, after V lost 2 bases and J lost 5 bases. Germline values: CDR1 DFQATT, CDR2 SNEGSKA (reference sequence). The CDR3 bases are TGCAGTGCTAGACTAGCGGGGGGACCCCGGGAGACCCAGTACTTC. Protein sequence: CSARLAGGPRETQYF.

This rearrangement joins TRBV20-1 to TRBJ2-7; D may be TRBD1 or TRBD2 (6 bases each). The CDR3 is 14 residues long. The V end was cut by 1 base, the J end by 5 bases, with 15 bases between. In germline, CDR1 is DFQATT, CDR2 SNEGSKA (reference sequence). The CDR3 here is CSARARGDRDEQYF. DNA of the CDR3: TGCAGTGCTAGAGCGAGGGGGGATAGGGACGAGCAGTACTTC.

This CDR3 is CASTYGAGPSYEQYF. DNA for the CDR3: TGCGCCAGCACCTATGGGGCCGGGCCATCCTACGAGCAGTACTTC. The chain couples TRBV4-1 to TRBJ2-7, with D perhaps matching TRBD1 (5 bases). Trimming pared 7 bases from V and 1 base from J, leaving 17 bases between. The germline CDR1 and CDR2 sequences are MGHRA and YSYEKL. The CDR3 sequence is 15 residues long.

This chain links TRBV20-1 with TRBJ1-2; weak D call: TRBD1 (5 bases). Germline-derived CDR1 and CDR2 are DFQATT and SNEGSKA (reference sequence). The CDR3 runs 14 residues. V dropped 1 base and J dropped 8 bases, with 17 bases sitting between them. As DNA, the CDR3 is TGCAGTGCTAGAGCGGGGCCCCCGAAAGGCGGCTACACCTTC. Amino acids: CSARAGPPKGGYTF.

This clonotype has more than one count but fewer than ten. The CDR3 sequence: CASSLDGAPPRDEQYF. DNA for the CDR3: TGCGCCAGCAGCTTGGACGGGGCACCCCCTCGGGACGAGCAGTACTTC. This rearrangement joins TRBV5-1 to TRBJ2-7, with D possibly called TRBD1 or TRBD2 (5 bases each). CDR3 length equals 16 residues. The V and J ends lost 0 bases and 5 bases respectively, with 18 bases between them. The germline CDR1 and CDR2 sequences are SGHRS and YFSETQ. Variable domain in full (rest from reference TRBV5-1 and TRBJ2-7): KAGVTQTPRYLIKTRGQQVTLSCSPISGHRSVSWYQQTPGQGLQFLFEYFSETQRNKGNFPGRFSGRQFSNSRSEMNVSTLELGDSALYLCASSLDGAPPRDEQYFGPGTRLTVT.

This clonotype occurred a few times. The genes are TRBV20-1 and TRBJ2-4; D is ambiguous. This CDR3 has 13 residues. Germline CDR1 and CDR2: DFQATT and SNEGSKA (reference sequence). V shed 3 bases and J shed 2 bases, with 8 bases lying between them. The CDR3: CSARFGSKNIQYF. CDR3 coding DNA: TGCAGTGCTAGGTTCGGGTCCAAAAACATTCAGTACTTC.

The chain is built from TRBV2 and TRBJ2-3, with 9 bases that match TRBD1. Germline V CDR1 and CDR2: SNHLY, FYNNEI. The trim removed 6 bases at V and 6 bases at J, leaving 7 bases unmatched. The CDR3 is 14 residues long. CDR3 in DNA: TGTGCCAGCAGACACAGGGGGCTGGTGGATACGCAGTATTTT. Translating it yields CASRHRGLVDTQYF.

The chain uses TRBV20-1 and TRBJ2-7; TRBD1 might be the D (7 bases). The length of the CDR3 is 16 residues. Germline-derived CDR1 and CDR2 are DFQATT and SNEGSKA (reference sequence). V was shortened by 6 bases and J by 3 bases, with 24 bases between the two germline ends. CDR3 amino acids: CSAGRRGPYLIYEQYF. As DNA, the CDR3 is TGCAGTGCGGGTCGGAGGGGGCCCTACCTCATCTACGAGCAGTACTTC.

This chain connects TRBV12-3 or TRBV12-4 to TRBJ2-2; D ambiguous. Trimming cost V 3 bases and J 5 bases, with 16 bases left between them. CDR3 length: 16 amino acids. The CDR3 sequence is CASSFTGRSITGELFF. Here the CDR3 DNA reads TGTGCCAGCAGTTTTACCGGTCGGTCTATTACCGGGGAGCTGTTTTTT.

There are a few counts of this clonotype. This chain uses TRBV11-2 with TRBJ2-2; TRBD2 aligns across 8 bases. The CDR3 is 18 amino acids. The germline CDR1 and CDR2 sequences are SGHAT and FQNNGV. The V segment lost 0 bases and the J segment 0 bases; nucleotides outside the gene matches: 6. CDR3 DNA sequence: TGTGCCAGCAGCTTAGATCCGAAGCGGGGGTCGAACACCGGGGAGCTGTTTTTT. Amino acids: CASSLDPKRGSNTGELFF.

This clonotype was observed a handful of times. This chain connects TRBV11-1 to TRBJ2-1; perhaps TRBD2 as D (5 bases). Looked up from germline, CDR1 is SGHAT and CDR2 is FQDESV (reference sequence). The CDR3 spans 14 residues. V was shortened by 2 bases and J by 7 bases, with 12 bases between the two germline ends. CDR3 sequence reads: CASSLMTPGNEQFF. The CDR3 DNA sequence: TGTGCCAGCAGCTTAATGACGCCGGGGAATGAGCAGTTCTTC.

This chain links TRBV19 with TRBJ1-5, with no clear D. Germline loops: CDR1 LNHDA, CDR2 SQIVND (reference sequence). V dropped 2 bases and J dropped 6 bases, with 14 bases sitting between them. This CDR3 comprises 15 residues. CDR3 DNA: TGTGCCAGTAGTATACGGCCAAAATCGGGTCAGCCCCAGCATTTT. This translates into CASSIRPKSGQPQHF. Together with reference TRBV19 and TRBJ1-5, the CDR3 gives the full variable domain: DGGITQSPKYLFRKEGQNVTLSCEQNLNHDAMYWYRQDPGQGLRLIYYSQIVNDFQKGDIAEGYSVSREKKESFPLTVTSAQKNPTAFYLCASSIRPKSGQPQHFGDGTRLSIL.

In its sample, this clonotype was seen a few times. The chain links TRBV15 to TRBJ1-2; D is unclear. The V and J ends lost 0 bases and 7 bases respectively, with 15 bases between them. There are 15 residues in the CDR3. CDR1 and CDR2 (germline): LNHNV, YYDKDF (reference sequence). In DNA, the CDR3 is TGTGCCACCAGCAGAGATTTTAGGAGGGCTGGTGGCTACACCTTC. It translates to CATSRDFRRAGGYTF.